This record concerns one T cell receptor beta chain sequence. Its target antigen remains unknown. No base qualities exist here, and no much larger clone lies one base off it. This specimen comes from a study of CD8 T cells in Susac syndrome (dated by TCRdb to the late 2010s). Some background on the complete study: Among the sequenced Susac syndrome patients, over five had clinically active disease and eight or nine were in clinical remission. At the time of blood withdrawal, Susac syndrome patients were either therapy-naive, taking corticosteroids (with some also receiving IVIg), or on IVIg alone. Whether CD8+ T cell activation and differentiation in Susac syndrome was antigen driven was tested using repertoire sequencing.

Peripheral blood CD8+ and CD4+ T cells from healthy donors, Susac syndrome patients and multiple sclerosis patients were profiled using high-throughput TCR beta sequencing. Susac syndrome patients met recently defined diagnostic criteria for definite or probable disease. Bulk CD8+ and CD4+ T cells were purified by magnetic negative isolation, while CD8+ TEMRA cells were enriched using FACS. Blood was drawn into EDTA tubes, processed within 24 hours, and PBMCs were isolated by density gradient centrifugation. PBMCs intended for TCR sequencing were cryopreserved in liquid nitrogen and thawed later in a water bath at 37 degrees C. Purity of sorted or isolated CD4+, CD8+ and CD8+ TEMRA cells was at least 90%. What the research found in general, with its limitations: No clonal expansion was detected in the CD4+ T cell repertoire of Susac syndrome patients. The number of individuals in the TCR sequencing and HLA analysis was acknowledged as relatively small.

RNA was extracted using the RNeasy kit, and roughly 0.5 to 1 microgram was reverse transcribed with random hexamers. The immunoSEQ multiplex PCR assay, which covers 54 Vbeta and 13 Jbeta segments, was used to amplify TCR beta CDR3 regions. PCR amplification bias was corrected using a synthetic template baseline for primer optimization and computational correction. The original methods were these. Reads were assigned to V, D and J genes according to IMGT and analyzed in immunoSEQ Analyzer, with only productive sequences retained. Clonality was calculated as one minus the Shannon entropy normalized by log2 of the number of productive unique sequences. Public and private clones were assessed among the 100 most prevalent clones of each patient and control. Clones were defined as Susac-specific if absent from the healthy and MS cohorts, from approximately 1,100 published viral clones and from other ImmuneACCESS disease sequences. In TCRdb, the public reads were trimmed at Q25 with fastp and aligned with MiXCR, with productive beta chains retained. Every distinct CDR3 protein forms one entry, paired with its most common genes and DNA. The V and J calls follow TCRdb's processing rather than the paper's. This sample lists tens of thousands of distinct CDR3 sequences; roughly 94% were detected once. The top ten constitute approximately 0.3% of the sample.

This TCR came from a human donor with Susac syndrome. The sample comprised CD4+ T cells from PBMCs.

Here is the DNA: TGTGCCAGTACACAGGGGAACACTGAAGCTTTCTTT. It is translated as CASTQGNTEAFF. The chain was built from TRBV2 and TRBJ1-1; D gene: possibly TRBD1, on 6 matching bases. The CDR1 and CDR2 encoded by the germline V gene are SNHLY and FYNNEI. Including cysteine and phenylalanine, the CDR3 has 12 amino acids. The retained sequence is limited to the CDR3, 36 bases, with the frame set at the first base. V and J are truncated by 9 bases and 1 base respectively, leaving an intervening sequence of 9 bases.